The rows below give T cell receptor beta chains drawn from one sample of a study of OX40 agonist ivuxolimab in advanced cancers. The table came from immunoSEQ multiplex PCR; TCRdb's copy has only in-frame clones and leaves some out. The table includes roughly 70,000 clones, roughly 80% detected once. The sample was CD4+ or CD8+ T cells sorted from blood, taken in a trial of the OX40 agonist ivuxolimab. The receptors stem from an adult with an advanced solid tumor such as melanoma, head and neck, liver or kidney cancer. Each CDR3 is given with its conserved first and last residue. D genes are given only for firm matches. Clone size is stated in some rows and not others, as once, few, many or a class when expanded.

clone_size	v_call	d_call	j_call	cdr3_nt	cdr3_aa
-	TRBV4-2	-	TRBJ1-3	TGTGCCAGCAGCCAAGAAGGTTCGCGAAGTGGAAACACCATATATTTT	CASSQEGSRSGNTIYF
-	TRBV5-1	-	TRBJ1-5	TGCGCCAGCAGCTTGGGCGGGGGCAATCAGCCCCAGCATTTT	CASSLGGGNQPQHF
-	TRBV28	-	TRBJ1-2	TGTGCCAGCAGTTTAATTGGGGCCCTCCATGGCTACACCTTC	CASSLIGALHGYTF
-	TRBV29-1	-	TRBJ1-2	TGCAGCGTTTTTCGGGGGACCGCTGCCTTCTATGGCTACACCTTC	CSVFRGTAAFYGYTF
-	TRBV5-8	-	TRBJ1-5	TGTGCCAGCAGCCCCGACAGTGCCAATCAGCCCCAGCATTTT	CASSPDSANQPQHF
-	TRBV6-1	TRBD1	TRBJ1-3	TGTGCCAGCAGTGAAGCTACAGGGGTAAACACCATATATTTT	CASSEATGVNTIYF
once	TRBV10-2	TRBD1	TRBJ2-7	TGCGCCAGCAGTGCCGGGACAGGGCGACCCTACGAGCAGTACTTC	CASSAGTGRPYEQYF
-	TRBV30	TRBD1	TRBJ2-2	TGTGCCTCGAAAGGACAGGCGAACACCGGGGAGCTGTTTTTT	CASKGQANTGELFF
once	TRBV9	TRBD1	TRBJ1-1	TGTGCCAGCAGCAGGACAGGGAAGAACACTGAAGCTTTCTTT	CASSRTGKNTEAFF
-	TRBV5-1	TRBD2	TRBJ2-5	TGCGCCAGTCGTTTTAGCGGGGGGGCCCAAGAGACCCAGTACTTC	CASRFSGGAQETQYF
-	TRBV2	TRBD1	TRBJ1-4	TGTGCCAGCAGAGGGACAGGGGGACGCGAAAAACTGTTTTTT	CASRGTGGREKLFF
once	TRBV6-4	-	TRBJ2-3	TGTGCCAGCAGTGACCCCAGGCCAGATACGCAGTATTTT	CASSDPRPDTQYF
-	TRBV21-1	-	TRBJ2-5	TGTGCCAGCAGAAGGCGGCAGGGGCAAGAGACCCAGTACTTC	CASRRRQGQETQYF
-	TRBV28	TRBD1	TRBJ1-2	TGTGCCAGCAGTTCGGGACAGGGGCGGTCTAACTATGGCTACACCTTC	CASSSGQGRSNYGYTF
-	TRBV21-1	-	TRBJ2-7	TGTGCCCATCCCAGAGGAAGGCAGTACTTC	CAHPRGRQYF
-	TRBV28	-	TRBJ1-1	TGTGCCAGCAGTTTAGGAGGGACCCTGAACACTGAAGCTTTCTTT	CASSLGGTLNTEAFF
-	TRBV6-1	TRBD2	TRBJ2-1	TGTGCCAGCAGTGGACTAGCGGGGGTACCCACTACTAATGAGCAGTTCTTC	CASSGLAGVPTTNEQFF
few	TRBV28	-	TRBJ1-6	TGTGCCACCCGAGGGGGTCCCGGTTCACCCCTCCACTTT	CATRGGPGSPLHF
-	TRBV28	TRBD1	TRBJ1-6	TGTGCCAGCAGGCTGACAGGGAGTAATTCACCCCTCCACTTT	CASRLTGSNSPLHF
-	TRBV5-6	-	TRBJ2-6	TGTGCCAGCAGCTGGGGGGTCGGCTCTGGGGCCAACGTCCTGACTTTC	CASSWGVGSGANVLTF
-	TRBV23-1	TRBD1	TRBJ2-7	TGCGCCAGCAGTCAATTTCCCCGGGACAGAGGCAACGAGCAGTACTTC	CASSQFPRDRGNEQYF
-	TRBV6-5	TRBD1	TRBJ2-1	TGTGCCAGCAGTTCCGGGACAGGGGGTCGGAATGAGCAGTTCTTC	CASSSGTGGRNEQFF
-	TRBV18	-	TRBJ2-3	TGTGCCAGCTCACTCACATCTAGCACAGATACGCAGTATTTT	CASSLTSSTDTQYF
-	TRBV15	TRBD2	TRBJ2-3	TGTGCCACCAGCAGCGGAGGGGAGCGGGGGGCCACAGATACGCAGTATTTT	CATSSGGERGATDTQYF
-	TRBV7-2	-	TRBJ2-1	TGTGCCATCGAAGAGGCTTATAGGGCGGGGCCAGGAAATGAGCAGTTCTTC	CAIEEAYRAGPGNEQFF
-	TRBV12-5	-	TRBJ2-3	TGTGCTAGTGGTTTAGGGGAAGGTTGGACAGATACGCAGTATTTT	CASGLGEGWTDTQYF
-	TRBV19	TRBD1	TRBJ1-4	TGTGCCAGTAGTCCAGACAGGGGGCGCGGTGGTGAAAAACTGTTTTTT	CASSPDRGRGGEKLFF
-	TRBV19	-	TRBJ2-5	TGTGCCAGTAGTATACAGAGCAGGTCAGGGTCAGAGACCCAGTACTTC	CASSIQSRSGSETQYF
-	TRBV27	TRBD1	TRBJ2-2	TGTGCCAGCAGTTGGCCGACAGGGGGCGACACCGGGGAGCTGTTTTTT	CASSWPTGGDTGELFF
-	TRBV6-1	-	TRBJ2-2	TGTGCCAGCTTGGGGAGAAACACACGCGGGGAGCTGTTTTTT	CASLGRNTRGELFF